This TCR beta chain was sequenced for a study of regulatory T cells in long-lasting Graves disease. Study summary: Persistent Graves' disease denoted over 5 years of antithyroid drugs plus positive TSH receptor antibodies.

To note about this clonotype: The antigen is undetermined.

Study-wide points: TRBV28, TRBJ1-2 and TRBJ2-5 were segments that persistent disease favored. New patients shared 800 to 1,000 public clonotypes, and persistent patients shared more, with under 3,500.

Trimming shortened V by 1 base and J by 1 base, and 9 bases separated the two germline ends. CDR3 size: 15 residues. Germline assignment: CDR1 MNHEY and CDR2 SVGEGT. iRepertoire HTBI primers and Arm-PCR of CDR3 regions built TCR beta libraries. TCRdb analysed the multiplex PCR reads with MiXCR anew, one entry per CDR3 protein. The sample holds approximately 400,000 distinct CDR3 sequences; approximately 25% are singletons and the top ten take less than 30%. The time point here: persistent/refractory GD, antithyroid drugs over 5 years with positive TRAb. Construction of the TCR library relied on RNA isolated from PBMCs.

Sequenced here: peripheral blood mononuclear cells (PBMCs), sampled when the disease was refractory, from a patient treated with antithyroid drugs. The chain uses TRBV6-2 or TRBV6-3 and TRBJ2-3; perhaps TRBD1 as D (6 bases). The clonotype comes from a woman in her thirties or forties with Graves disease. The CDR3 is CASSYWTARTDTQYF. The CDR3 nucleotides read TGTGCCAGCAGTTACTGGACAGCACGCACAGATACGCAGTATTTT.